Described below is a single T cell receptor beta chain sequence and its context. Antigen unknown. These data come from a study of cytomegalovirus exposure and HLA in healthy donors. Overall study results and limits: Rarity marked most TCR sequences, yet some public TCRs occurred in many donors. Reportedly, fewer N-insertions than the roughly 700-donor mean appeared in an Asian-associated ancestry cluster in a later analysis.

The CDR3 contains 14 residues. Trimming removed 6 bases at V and 2 bases at J, with 13 bases between. CDR1 MDHEN and CDR2 SYDVKM come from the germline V gene. Amplification used 60 Vbeta primers and 13 Jbeta primers. Libraries were prepared by immunoSEQ multiplex PCR; TCRdb keeps only in-frame clonotypes and omits some of them. The data show approximately 80,000 clones, 73% seen once. What was sequenced was PBMCs. This chain uses TRBV28 with TRBJ2-5; D perhaps matches TRBD1 (6 bases). This clonotype was obtained from a woman in her thirties or forties in good health and CMV-seropositive. CDR3 region: CASRWTELQETQYF. The CDR3 coding sequence is TGTGCCAGCAGGTGGACAGAACTTCAAGAGACCCAGTACTTC.